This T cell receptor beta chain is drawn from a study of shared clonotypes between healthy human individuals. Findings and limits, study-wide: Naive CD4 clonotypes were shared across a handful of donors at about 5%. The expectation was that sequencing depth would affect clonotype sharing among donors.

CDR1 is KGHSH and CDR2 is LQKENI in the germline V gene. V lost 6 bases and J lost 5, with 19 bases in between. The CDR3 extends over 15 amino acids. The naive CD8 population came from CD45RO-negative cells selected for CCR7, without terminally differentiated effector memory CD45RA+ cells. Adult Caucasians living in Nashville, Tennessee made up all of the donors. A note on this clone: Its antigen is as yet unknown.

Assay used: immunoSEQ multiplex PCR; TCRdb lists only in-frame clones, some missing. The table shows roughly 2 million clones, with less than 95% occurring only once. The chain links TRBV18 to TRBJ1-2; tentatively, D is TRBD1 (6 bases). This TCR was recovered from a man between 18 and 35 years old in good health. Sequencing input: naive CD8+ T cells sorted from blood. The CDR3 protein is CASSRGLKGWYGYTF. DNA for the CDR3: TGTGCCAGCTCTAGGGGGTTGAAGGGGTGGTATGGCTACACCTTC.